A single sample is the source of the 21 T cell receptor beta chains below, sequenced in a study of T cells of healthy individuals. Via MiXCR, TCRdb re-called the 5' RACE reads, giving one row per CDR3 protein. The data show more than 85,000 distinct CDR3 sequences, roughly 15% seen once. The receptors here all came from a human donor in good health.

Concerning this clonotype itself: A much larger clonotype is one base distant, so this may be a read error. In DNA, the CDR3 is TGTGCCAGCAGTTACTACATCGCCTCTAACTATGGCTACACCTTC. Translation gives CASSYYIASNYGYTF. The rearrangement links TRBV6-5 to TRBJ1-2; unclear D gene. This CDR3 spans 15 amino acids. Deletions cut 1 base from V and 0 bases from J, with 9 bases between. Germline V gene lookup returns CDR1 MNHEY and CDR2 SVGAGI.

Many counts were recorded for this clonotype. The J gene is TRBJ2-7, the V gene TRBV29-1; D is unclear. Per germline, CDR1 SQVTM and CDR2 ANQGSEA. Trimming shortened V by 2 bases and J by 3 bases, and 11 bases separated the two germline ends. CDR3 length: 13 residues. The CDR3 sequence is CSVESDTDYEQYF. The CDR3 nucleotides read TGCAGCGTTGAATCCGACACCGACTACGAGCAGTACTTC.

Only a few counts were recorded for this clonotype. V is TRBV10-3 and J is TRBJ2-3, with no clear D. Per germline, CDR1 ENHRY and CDR2 SYGVKD. The length of the CDR3 is 15 residues. Deletions cut 0 bases from V and 2 bases from J, with 9 bases between. The CDR3 loop reads CAISESFRPTDTQYF. In nucleotides, the CDR3 is TGTGCCATCAGTGAGTCCTTCCGCCCCACAGATACGCAGTATTTT.

V gene TRBV11-2 combines with J gene TRBJ2-5; 8 positions match TRBD2. Germline assignment: CDR1 SGHAT and CDR2 FQNNGV. The V segment lost 3 bases and the J segment 4 bases; nucleotides outside the gene matches: 1. The CDR3 runs to 13 residues. The chain's CDR3 is CASSFGGGETQYF. CDR3 coding DNA: TGTGCCAGCAGCTTCGGGGGGGGAGAGACCCAGTACTTC.

V usage is TRBV15 and J usage is TRBJ1-6; 10 bases align to TRBD1. J gave up 4 bases and V 3 bases, and 6 bases lay outside the gene matches. Looked up from germline, CDR1 is LNHNV and CDR2 is YYDKDF (reference sequence). CDR3 length: 17 amino acids. The CDR3 protein is CATSSGGQGRYNSPLHF. CDR3 nucleotides: TGTGCCACCAGCAGTGGGGGACAGGGGAGGTATAATTCACCCCTCCACTTT.

Many counts were recorded for this clonotype. This chain links TRBV6-5 with TRBJ1-4; no reliable D call. Germline CDR1 and CDR2: MNHEY and SVGAGI. The CDR3 is 13 amino acids. Trimming pared 7 bases from V and 8 bases from J, leaving 14 bases between. The CDR3 loop reads CASKRPLGEKLFF. DNA of the CDR3: TGTGCCAGCAAAAGGCCTTTGGGGGAAAAACTGTTTTTT.

CDR3 DNA: TGTGCCAGCAGCTCGGACGTCTACGAGCAGTACTTC. Protein: CASSSDVYEQYF. The chain has TRBV7-2 and TRBJ2-7; D uncertain. This CDR3 is built from 12 residues. Germline V gives CDR1 SGHTA, CDR2 FQGNSA. V was cut by 4 bases and J by 3 bases, with 7 bases left in between.

This clonotype was counted a few times. The chain recombines TRBV28 with TRBJ2-1; TRBD2 aligns across 14 bases. CDR3 length equals 16 residues. Trimming cost V 4 bases and J 9 bases; bases outside gene matches: 8. Germline V lookup: CDR1 MDHEN, CDR2 SYDVKM. The CDR3 spells CASSSERLAGGREQFF. The CDR3 DNA is TGTGCCAGCAGTTCGGAGAGACTAGCGGGAGGGCGTGAGCAGTTCTTC.

The chain joins TRBV15 to TRBJ2-1, with D hard to call. The CDR3 runs to 12 residues. In germline, CDR1 is LNHNV, CDR2 YYDKDF (reference sequence). V was cut by 0 bases and J by 10 bases, with 7 bases left in between. CDR3 bases: TGTGCCACCAGCAGAGATTACGGCGAGCAGTTCTTC. Translated, it gives CATSRDYGEQFF.

This clonotype has ten or more counts. The chain links TRBV12-5 to TRBJ2-1; 12 bases agree with TRBD2. This CDR3 contains 15 residues. J lost 7 bases, V lost 5 bases, and 6 bases had no gene match. Germline-derived CDR1 and CDR2 are LGHNT and FRNRAP. The CDR3 region is CASGLGLAGLNEQFF. CDR3 nucleotide sequence: TGTGCTAGTGGTCTAGGACTAGCGGGGTTAAATGAGCAGTTCTTC.

J is TRBJ2-1 and V is TRBV20-1; 12 bases align to TRBD2. Germline loops: CDR1 DFQATT, CDR2 SNEGSKA (reference sequence). Trimming at V came to 2 bases and at J to 7 bases, leaving 6 bases not matched to a gene. The CDR3 loop spans 15 amino acids. The CDR3 coding sequence is TGCAGTGCTAGAACCGGACTAGCGGGAAGGAATGAGCAGTTCTTC. Translated, it gives CSARTGLAGRNEQFF.

In its sample, this clonotype was seen many times. The V gene is TRBV14, the J gene TRBJ1-2; unclear D gene. This CDR3 is built from 14 residues. V was clipped by 5 bases and J by 1 base, with 11 bases between them. Per germline, CDR1 SGHDN and CDR2 FVKESK. This CDR3 reads CASSSTLYNYGYTF. CDR3 DNA sequence: TGTGCCAGCAGCTCCACGTTGTATAACTATGGCTACACCTTC.

This clonotype was seen many times. This chain joins TRBV29-1 and TRBJ1-4; 9 nucleotides match TRBD1. After removal of 4 bases from V and 11 bases from J, the junction contained 11 bases not matched to a gene. The germline V gene has CDR1 SQVTM and CDR2 ANQGSEA. The CDR3 contains 14 residues. The CDR3 protein is CSVVPGQGPPKLFF. The CDR3, as DNA: TGCAGCGTTGTTCCGGGACAGGGACCCCCGAAACTGTTTTTT.

The gene calls are TRBV28 and TRBJ2-7, with TRBD1 matching 8 bases. The CDR3 loop spans 14 amino acids. From germline, CDR1 is MDHEN and CDR2 SYDVKM. The junction had 1 base not matched to a gene; V was cut back by 2 bases and J by 1 base. The CDR3 bases are TGTGCCAGCAGTTTAACAGGGGGTTCCTACGAGCAGTACTTC. This translates into CASSLTGGSYEQYF.

The sample holds many counts of this clonotype. The J gene is TRBJ1-3, the V gene TRBV28, with 7 nucleotides matching TRBD1. Trimming at V came to 5 bases and at J to 3 bases, leaving 7 bases not matched to a gene. Germline CDR1 is MDHEN and CDR2 is SYDVKM. There are 15 residues in the CDR3. This CDR3 reads CASSERQGYGNTIYF. The CDR3 coding sequence is TGTGCCAGCAGTGAAAGACAGGGCTATGGAAACACCATATATTTT.

This clonotype was seen only a few times. V and J are TRBV28 and TRBJ2-1, with D hard to call. Between the trimmed V and J ends, which lost 8 bases and 1 base, there was a span of 12 bases. Per germline, CDR1 MDHEN and CDR2 SYDVKM. This CDR3 contains 14 residues. The CDR3 DNA is TGTGCCAGCTACCCGGTCAGGTCCTACAATGAGCAGTTCTTC. It encodes CASYPVRSYNEQFF.

The chain recombines TRBV6-2 or TRBV6-3 with TRBJ1-4, with TRBD1 identical over 9 bases. Germline-derived CDR1 and CDR2 are MNHEY and SVGEGT. Trimming took 8 bases from V and 8 from J; bases not matched to a gene: 3. The CDR3 is made up of 12 amino acids. The CDR3 region has the DNA TGTGCCAGCCGGGACAGGGAGGAAAAACTGTTTTTT. It encodes CASRDREEKLFF.

This clonotype was seen only a few times. The chain carries TRBV28 and TRBJ1-2; a weak D match, TRBD1 (5 bases). Germline assignment: CDR1 MDHEN and CDR2 SYDVKM. Trimming cost V 4 bases and J 8 bases, with 20 bases left between them. CDR3 length: 15 amino acids. The CDR3: CASSSLSGGVGGYTF. CDR3 nucleotides: TGTGCCAGCAGTTCCCTTAGTGGAGGGGTAGGAGGCTACACCTTC.

J is TRBJ1-5 and V is TRBV5-6; tentative D call: TRBD1 (6 bases). Trimming stripped 2 bases from V and 3 bases from J, with 9 bases between. Per the germline V gene, CDR1 is SGHDT and CDR2 is YYEEEE. This CDR3 is built from 14 residues. CDR3 in amino acids: CASSFQGYNQPQHF. In nucleotides, the CDR3 is TGTGCCAGCAGCTTTCAGGGGTACAATCAGCCCCAGCATTTT.

This clonotype has only a few counts. CDR3 amino acids: CSASSQGKGDQPQHF. CDR3 bases: TGCAGTGCTAGTTCTCAGGGTAAAGGGGATCAGCCCCAGCATTTT. The chain has TRBV20-1 and TRBJ1-5, with D perhaps TRBD1 (5 bases). Germline CDR1 reads DFQATT; CDR2 reads SNEGSKA (reference sequence). The CDR3 extends over 15 amino acids. With 3 bases removed from V and 5 bases from J, the gap between germline ends came to 17 bases.

This clonotype has a count of ten or more. The chain carries TRBV20-1 and TRBJ2-3; D possibly corresponds to TRBD2 (5 bases). The CDR3 is 16 residues long. CDR1 is DFQATT and CDR2 is SNEGSKA in the germline V gene (reference sequence). V lost 0 bases and J lost 4, with 17 bases in between. CDR3 amino acids: CSAREGSSPRPDTQYF. The CDR3 nucleotides read TGCAGTGCTAGAGAGGGGAGTAGCCCAAGGCCAGATACGCAGTATTTT.